The entry below gives a single T cell receptor beta chain sequence along with its context. What it binds is not known. Trimming left V 5 bases short and J 10 bases short, with 15 bases between. Germline CDR1 SGHTA, CDR2 FQGTGA. The CDR3 covers 13 residues. This sample was taken from a study of vaccination and CD4 T cells after COVID-19. The overall study: Overlapping peptides covering the spike proteins of SARS-CoV-2, HCoV-NL63, HCoV-OC43 and HCoV-229E were added to stimulate cells. Study-level points and caveats: The authors identified 304 of 307 vaccine-specific clones in convalescent patients as spike mono-reactive.

The treatment is: roughly 10-day PBMC culture with coronavirus spike peptide pools or control peptides (ViraFEST assay). Scientists ran DNA taken from cultured CD4+ T cells through the Oncomine TCR Beta short-read assay for sequencing. MiXCR, applied by TCRdb to the PCR reads, yields one record per CDR3 protein. Of tens of thousands of distinct CDR3 sequences detected, roughly 43% appear once; the ten largest clones hold around 3.2%. The sample consisted of CD4+ T cells from blood, cultured in vitro, taken after SARS-CoV-2 vaccination. The chain is built from TRBV7-3 and TRBJ1-3; D unclear. The TCR was taken from a human donor who had recovered from COVID-19. CDR3 amino acids: CASSQKREGTIYF. CDR3 DNA sequence: TGTGCCAGCAGCCAAAAACGGGAGGGAACCATATATTTT.